This TCR beta chain emerged from a study of blood T cells in healthy people across ages. A second PCR, run for roughly 7 to 12 cycles, used a sample-barcoded 5' primer plus a J-beta primer mix. TCRdb redid the calling of the 5' RACE reads with MiXCR, one entry per CDR3 protein. Of about 1 million distinct CDR3 sequences in the sample, approximately 25% were seen once. This clonotype was observed a few times. The sample was also linked to a second study, of T cells of mothers and their children. That study adds: Sample barcodes and 2-4 random nucleotides were added by the M1S primer of the second PCR.

This receptor was identified in a girl aged 2 to 10 in good health. Sequencing was done on a sample of blood.

This CDR3 reads CASSFLHPRQGKRYEQYF. The CDR3 coding sequence is TGTGCCAGCAGTTTCCTCCACCCTAGACAGGGTAAAAGGTACGAGCAGTACTTC. This rearrangement joins TRBV12-3 or TRBV12-4 to TRBJ2-5; TRBD1 agrees at 7 bases. The J call may be mistaken, given a closer DNA end match to TRBJ2-7. The CDR3 is 18 residues long.